The 8 T cell receptor beta chains below all came from one sample that was sequenced in a study of T cell repertoires in cytomegalovirus infection. TCRdb reprocessed the reads with MiXCR, giving one entry per CDR3 protein. Among 110,000 or so distinct CDR3 sequences, 29% were seen once, and the ten largest hold roughly 81%. The antigens these receptors bind are not known. This material consisted of CD8+ T cells from cultured PBMCs, taken from culture after CMV antigen stimulation. Receptors were obtained from a human donor in good health (CMV status not recorded). Some clones in this sample may be carry-over from other donors' samples.

The chain links TRBV7-9 to TRBJ2-1; D unclear. The ends were cut back, 6 bases at V and 3 bases at J, with 9 bases in the middle. The CDR3 consists of 13 residues. Germline assignment: CDR1 SEHNR and CDR2 FQNEAQ (reference sequence). The CDR3 is CASRLSHYNEQFF. The CDR3 nucleotides are TGTGCCAGCAGGCTATCACACTACAATGAGCAGTTCTTC.

This clonotype has only a few counts. V gene TRBV24-1 combines with J gene TRBJ1-1; D not certain. Germline V lookup: CDR1 KGHDR, CDR2 SFDVKD. The CDR3 consists of 12 residues. The V and J ends lost 5 bases and 9 bases respectively, with 12 bases between them. The CDR3 DNA is TGTGCCACCAGTGCCGCGGACGGAAAAGCTTTCTTT. Translating it yields CATSAADGKAFF.

This clonotype was seen many times. The chain combines TRBV7-6 with TRBJ2-1; TRBD2 agrees at 8 bases. This CDR3 is 19 amino acids long. After removal of 5 bases from V and 0 bases from J, the junction contained 15 bases not matched to a gene. Germline CDR1 SGHVS, CDR2 FNYEAQ. CDR3 in DNA: TGTGCCAGCAGCGCCCCCCTTCGACTAGCGACTAGCTCCTACAATGAGCAGTTCTTC. Encoded protein: CASSAPLRLATSSYNEQFF.

As for this clonotype: A much bigger clone sits one base away, suggesting this may be a read error. The chain employs TRBV7-1 and TRBJ1-2; D unclear. TRBV7-1 is filed as an ORF, its function uncertain. This CDR3 has 13 amino acids. V dropped 5 bases and J dropped 7 bases, with 14 bases sitting between them. CDR3 sequence: CASSNPSDTGYTF. The CDR3 region has the DNA TGTGCCAGCAGCAACCCCTCTGATACTGGCTACACCTTC.

The chain has TRBV4-1 and TRBJ2-3, with a possible D match to TRBD1 (6 bases). The CDR3 consists of 18 residues. Per germline, CDR1 MGHRA and CDR2 YSYEKL. With 0 bases removed from V and 1 base from J, the gap between germline ends came to 17 bases. The CDR3 sequence: CASSQDGATGWGTDTQYF. In DNA, the CDR3 is TGCGCCAGCAGCCAAGATGGGGCGACAGGCTGGGGCACAGATACGCAGTATTTT.

V is TRBV24-1 and J is TRBJ2-1, with D perhaps matching TRBD2 (6 bases). With 4 bases removed from V and 4 bases from J, the gap between germline ends came to 10 bases. Germline CDR1 KGHDR, CDR2 SFDVKD. The CDR3 contains 14 residues. The CDR3 region has the DNA TGTGCCACCAGTGACGGGACTCCGTACAATGAGCAGTTCTTC. Residues: CATSDGTPYNEQFF.

This clonotype was picked up many times. The CDR3 here is CASSSDRGPSYEQYF. DNA of the CDR3: TGTGCCAGCAGCTCCGACAGGGGGCCTTCCTACGAGCAGTACTTC. The chain is built from TRBV7-9 and TRBJ2-7; TRBD1 matches at 10 bases. CDR1 SEHNR and CDR2 FQNEAQ come from the germline V gene (reference sequence). The CDR3 is made up of 15 amino acids. Germline trimming cut 4 bases from V and 1 base from J; bases unmatched to any gene: 4.

The chain joins TRBV5-1 to TRBJ1-1; the D gene is possibly TRBD1 (5 bases). V lost 0 bases and J 4 bases, leaving 10 bases between the germline ends. The CDR3 spans 14 residues. CDR1 is SGHRS and CDR2 is YFSETQ in the germline V gene. The CDR3 sequence is CASSLAWDGTEAFF. The CDR3 coding sequence is TGCGCCAGCAGCTTGGCTTGGGACGGCACTGAAGCTTTCTTT.